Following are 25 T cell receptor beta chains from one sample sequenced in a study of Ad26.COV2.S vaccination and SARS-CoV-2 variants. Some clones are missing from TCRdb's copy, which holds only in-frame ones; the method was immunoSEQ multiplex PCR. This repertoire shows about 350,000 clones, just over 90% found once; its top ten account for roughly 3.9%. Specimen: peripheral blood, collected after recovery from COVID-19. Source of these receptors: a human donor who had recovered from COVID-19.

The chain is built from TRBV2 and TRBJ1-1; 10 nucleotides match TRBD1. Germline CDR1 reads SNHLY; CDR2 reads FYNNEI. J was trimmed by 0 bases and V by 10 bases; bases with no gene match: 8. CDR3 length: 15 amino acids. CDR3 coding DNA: TGTGCCACCCGGGACAGGGGCTACCTGAACACTGAAGCTTTCTTT. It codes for CATRDRGYLNTEAFF.

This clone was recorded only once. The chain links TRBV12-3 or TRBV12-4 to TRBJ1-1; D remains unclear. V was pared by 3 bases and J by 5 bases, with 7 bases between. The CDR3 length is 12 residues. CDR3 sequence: CASSLGRTEAFF. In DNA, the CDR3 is TGTGCCAGCAGTTTGGGGAGAACTGAAGCTTTCTTT.

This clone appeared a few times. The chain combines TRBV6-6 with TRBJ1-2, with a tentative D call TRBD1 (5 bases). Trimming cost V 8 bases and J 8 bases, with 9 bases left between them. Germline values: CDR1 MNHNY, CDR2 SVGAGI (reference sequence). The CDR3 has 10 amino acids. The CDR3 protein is CASWGSGYTF. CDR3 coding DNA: TGTGCCAGCTGGGGGTCGGGCTACACCTTC.

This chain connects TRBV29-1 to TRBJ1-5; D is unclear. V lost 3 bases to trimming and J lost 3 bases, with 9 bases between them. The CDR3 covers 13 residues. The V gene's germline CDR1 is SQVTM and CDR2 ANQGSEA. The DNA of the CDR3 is TGCAGCGTTGAGATCGGATTCAATCAGCCCCAGCATTTT. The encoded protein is CSVEIGFNQPQHF.

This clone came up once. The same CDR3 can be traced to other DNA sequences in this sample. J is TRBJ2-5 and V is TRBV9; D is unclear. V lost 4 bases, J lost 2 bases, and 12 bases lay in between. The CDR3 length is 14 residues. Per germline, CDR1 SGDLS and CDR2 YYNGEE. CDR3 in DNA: TGTGCCAGCAGCCCACGGACGGATCAAGAGACCCAGTACTTC. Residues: CASSPRTDQETQYF.

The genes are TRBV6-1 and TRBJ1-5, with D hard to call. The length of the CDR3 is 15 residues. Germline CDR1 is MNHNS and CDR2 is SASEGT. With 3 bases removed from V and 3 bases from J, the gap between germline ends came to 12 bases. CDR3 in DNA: TGTGCCAGCAGTGAGGTGGGCAGTACCAATCAGCCCCAGCATTTT. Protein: CASSEVGSTNQPQHF.

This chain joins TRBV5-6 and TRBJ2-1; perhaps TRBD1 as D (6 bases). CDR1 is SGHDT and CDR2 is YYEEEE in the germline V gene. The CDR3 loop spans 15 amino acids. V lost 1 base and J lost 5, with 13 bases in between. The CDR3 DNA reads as TGTGCCAGCAGCTTGCTGGCAGGGGAAAACAATGAGCAGTTCTTC. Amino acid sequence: CASSLLAGENNEQFF. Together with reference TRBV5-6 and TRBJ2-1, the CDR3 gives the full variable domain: DAGVTQSPTHLIKTRGQQVTLRCSPKSGHDTVSWYQQALGQGPQFIFQYYEEEERQRGNFPDRFSGHQFPNYSSELNVNALLLGDSALYLCASSLLAGENNEQFFGPGTRLTVL.

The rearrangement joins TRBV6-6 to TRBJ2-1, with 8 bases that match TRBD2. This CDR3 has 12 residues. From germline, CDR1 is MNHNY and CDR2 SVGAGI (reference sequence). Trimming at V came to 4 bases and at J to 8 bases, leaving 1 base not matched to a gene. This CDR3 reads CASSWTSYEQFF. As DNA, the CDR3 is TGTGCCAGCAGTTGGACTAGCTATGAGCAGTTCTTC.

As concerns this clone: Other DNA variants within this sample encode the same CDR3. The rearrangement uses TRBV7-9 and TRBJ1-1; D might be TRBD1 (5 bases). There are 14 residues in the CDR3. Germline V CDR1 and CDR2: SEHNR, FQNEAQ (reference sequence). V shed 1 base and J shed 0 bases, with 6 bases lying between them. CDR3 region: CASSLGQLNTEAFF. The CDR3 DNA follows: TGTGCCAGCAGCTTAGGACAGTTGAACACTGAAGCTTTCTTT.

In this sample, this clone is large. CDR3 nucleotides: TGCGCCAGCAGCCAAAGGACGGGACGAGAGCAGTACTTC. This codes for CASSQRTGREQYF. The rearrangement links TRBV4-3 to TRBJ2-7, with D perhaps given as TRBD1 or TRBD2 (5 bases each). The CDR3 spans 13 residues. V was shortened by 2 bases and J by 7 bases, with 12 bases between the two germline ends. CDR1 and CDR2 from the germline V gene are LGHNA and YSLEER.

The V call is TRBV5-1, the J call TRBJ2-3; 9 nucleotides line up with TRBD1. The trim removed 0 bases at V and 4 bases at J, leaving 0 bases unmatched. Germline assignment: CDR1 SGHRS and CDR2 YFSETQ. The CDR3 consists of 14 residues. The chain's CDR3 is CASSLGTGADTQYF. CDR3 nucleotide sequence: TGCGCCAGCAGCTTGGGGACAGGGGCAGATACGCAGTATTTT.

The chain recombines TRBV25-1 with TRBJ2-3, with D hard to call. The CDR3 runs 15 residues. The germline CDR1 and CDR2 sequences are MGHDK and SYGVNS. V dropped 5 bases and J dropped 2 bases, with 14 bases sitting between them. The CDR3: CASSSSSTITDTQYF. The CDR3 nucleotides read TGTGCCAGCAGTTCTTCCAGTACGATCACAGATACGCAGTATTTT.

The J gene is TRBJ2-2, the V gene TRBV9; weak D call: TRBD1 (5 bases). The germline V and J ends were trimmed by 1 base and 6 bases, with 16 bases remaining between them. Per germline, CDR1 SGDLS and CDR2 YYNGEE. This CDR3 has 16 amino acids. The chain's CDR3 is CASSVRGSVLAGELFF. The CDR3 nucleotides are TGTGCCAGCAGCGTAAGGGGAAGCGTCCTTGCCGGGGAGCTGTTTTTT. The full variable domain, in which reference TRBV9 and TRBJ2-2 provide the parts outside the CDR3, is DSGVTQTPKHLITATGQRVTLRCSPRSGDLSVYWYQQSLDQGLQFLIQYYNGEERAKGNILERFSAQQFPDLHSELNLSSLELGDSALYFCASSVRGSVLAGELFFGEGSRLTVL.

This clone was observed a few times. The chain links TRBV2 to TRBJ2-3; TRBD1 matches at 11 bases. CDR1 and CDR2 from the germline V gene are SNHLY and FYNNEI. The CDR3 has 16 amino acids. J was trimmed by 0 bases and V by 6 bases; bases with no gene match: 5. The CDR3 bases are TGTGCCAGCAGCGGGACAGGGGGTAAGAGCACAGATACGCAGTATTTT. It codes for CASSGTGGKSTDTQYF.

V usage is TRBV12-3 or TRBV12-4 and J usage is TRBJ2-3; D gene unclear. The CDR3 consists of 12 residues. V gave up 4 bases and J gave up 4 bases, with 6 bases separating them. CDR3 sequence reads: CASSYSSDTQYF. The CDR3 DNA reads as TGTGCCAGCAGTTATTCGTCAGATACGCAGTATTTT.

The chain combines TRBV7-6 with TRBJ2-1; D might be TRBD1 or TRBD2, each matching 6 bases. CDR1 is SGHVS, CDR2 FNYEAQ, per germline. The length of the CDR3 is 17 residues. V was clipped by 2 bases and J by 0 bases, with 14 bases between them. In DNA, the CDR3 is TGTGCCAGCAGCTTAAGGTTTTCGGGGGCCTCCTACAATGAGCAGTTCTTC. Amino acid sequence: CASSLRFSGASYNEQFF.

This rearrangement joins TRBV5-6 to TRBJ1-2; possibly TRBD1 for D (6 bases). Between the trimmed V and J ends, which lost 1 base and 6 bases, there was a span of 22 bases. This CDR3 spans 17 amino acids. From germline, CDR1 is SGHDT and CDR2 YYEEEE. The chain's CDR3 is CASSLQGTGPTFHGYTF. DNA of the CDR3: TGTGCCAGCAGCTTGCAGGGGACCGGGCCGACCTTCCATGGCTACACCTTC.

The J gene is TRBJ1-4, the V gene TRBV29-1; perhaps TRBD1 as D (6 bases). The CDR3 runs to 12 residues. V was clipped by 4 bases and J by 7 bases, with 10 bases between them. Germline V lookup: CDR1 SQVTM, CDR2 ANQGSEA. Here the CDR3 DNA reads TGCAGCGTTGGGGCAGGGGCTGAAAAACTGTTTTTT. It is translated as CSVGAGAEKLFF.

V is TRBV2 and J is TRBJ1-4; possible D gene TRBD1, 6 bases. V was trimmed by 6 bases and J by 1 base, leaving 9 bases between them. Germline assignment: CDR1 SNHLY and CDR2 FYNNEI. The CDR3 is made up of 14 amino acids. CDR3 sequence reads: CASRQDRTNEKLFF. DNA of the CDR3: TGTGCCAGCAGGCAGGACAGAACTAATGAAAAACTGTTTTTT.

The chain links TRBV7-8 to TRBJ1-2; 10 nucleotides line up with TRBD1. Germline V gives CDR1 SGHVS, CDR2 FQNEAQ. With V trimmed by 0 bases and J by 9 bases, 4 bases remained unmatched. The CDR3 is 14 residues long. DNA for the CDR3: TGTGCCAGCAGCTTAGCTCCGGGACAGGGGCGCTACACCTTC. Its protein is CASSLAPGQGRYTF. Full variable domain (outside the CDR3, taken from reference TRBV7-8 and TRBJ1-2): GAGVSQSPRYKVAKRGQDVALRCDPISGHVSLFWYQQALGQGPEFLTYFQNEAQLDKSGLPSDRFFAERPEGSVSTLKIQRTQQEDSAVYLCASSLAPGQGRYTFGSGTRLTVV.

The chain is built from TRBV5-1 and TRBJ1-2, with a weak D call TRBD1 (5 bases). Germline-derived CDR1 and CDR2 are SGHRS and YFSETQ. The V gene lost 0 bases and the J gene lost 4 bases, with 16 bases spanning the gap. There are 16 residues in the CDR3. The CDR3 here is CASSLATGSGPYGYTF. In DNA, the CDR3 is TGCGCCAGCAGCTTGGCAACAGGCTCAGGGCCCTATGGCTACACCTTC.

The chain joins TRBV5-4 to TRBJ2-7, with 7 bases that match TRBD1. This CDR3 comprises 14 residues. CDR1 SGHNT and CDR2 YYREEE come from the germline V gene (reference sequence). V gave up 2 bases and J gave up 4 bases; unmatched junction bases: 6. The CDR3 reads CASSLQGRAYEQYF. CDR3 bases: TGTGCCAGCAGCTTACAGGGGCGGGCGTACGAGCAGTACTTC.

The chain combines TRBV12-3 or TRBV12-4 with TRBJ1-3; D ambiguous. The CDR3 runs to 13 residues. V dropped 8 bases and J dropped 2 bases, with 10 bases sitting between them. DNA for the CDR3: TGTGCCAGCGGTGGATTCGCTGGAAACACCATATATTTT. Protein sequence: CASGGFAGNTIYF.

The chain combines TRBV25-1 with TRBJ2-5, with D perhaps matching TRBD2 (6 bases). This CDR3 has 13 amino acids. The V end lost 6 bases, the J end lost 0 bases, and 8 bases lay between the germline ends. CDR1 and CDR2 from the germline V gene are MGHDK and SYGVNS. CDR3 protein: CASRRRDQETQYF. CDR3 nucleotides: TGTGCCAGCAGGAGGAGGGACCAAGAGACCCAGTACTTC.

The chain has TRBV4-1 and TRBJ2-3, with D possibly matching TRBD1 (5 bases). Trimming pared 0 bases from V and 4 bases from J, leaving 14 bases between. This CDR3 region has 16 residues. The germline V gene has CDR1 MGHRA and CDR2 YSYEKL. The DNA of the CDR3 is TGCGCCAGCAGCCAAGATCGCAGGGTAGGGGCAGATACGCAGTATTTT. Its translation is CASSQDRRVGADTQYF.